These 24 T cell receptor beta chains were all obtained from the same sample, sequenced in a study of blood T cell repertoires in COVID-19 (dated by TCRdb to the early 2020s). To prepare the library, the immunoSEQ multiplex PCR assay was applied. Held by TCRdb, this immuneACCESS table contains in-frame sequences only and omits some clones. Under half of the omission traces to an unresolved V gene where checked; the cause of the rest is unknown. Counted in this sample were nearly 40,000 clones; about 88% of them appeared once. Around a fifth of the sample lies in the top ten. Sequencing was carried out using peripheral blood. The receptor set was obtained from a man over 45 in a cohort sampled during active COVID-19.

The gene calls are TRBV14 and TRBJ2-7, with D perhaps matching TRBD2 (6 bases). Trimming cost V 3 bases and J 1 base, with 10 bases left between them. The CDR3 runs to 14 residues. Germline-derived CDR1 and CDR2 are SGHDN and FVKESK. CDR3 nucleotide sequence: TGTGCCAGCAGCCACTACGGGGGATCCTACGAGCAGTACTTC. It encodes CASSHYGGSYEQYF.

This clone came up a few times. V gene TRBV21-1 combines with J gene TRBJ1-3; the D segment call TRBD1 is taken from the table without a DNA check. TRBV21-1 is a pseudogene locus. There are 13 residues in the CDR3. The CDR3 protein is CEEGQCGGNTIYF. As DNA, the CDR3 is TGTGAGGAGGGACAGTGCGGTGGAAACACCATATATTTT.

J is TRBJ2-3 and V is TRBV5-1; 12 bases agree with TRBD2. This CDR3 is built from 16 residues. V gave up 0 bases and J gave up 5 bases; unmatched junction bases: 4. Germline V lookup: CDR1 SGHRS, CDR2 YFSETQ. CDR3 in amino acids: CASSLALTSGRDTQYF. CDR3 nucleotides: TGCGCCAGCAGCTTGGCCCTGACTAGCGGGAGAGATACGCAGTATTTT.

V is TRBV9 and J is TRBJ1-2; 10 bases match TRBD1. Germline CDR1 SGDLS, CDR2 YYNGEE. V was clipped by 6 bases and J by 2 bases; unmatched bases: 16. The CDR3 length is 18 residues. The CDR3 sequence: CASKAFVRQGAANYGYTF. The DNA for the CDR3 is TGTGCCAGCAAAGCTTTCGTAAGACAGGGGGCGGCGAACTATGGCTACACCTTC.

CDR3 loop: CASSYTPQGGPNYGYTF. The DNA of the CDR3 is TGTGCCAGCAGTTACACCCCCCAAGGCGGCCCTAACTATGGCTACACCTTC. This sequence joins TRBV6-2 or TRBV6-3 and TRBJ1-2, with unresolved D. The CDR3 consists of 17 residues. Germline V gives CDR1 MNHEY, CDR2 SVGEGT. V was trimmed by 2 bases and J by 0 bases, leaving 16 bases between them.

The chain carries TRBV30 and TRBJ1-2; D gene unclear. Germline lookup yields CDR1 GTSNPN and CDR2 SVGIG (reference sequence). Trimming pared 5 bases from V and 0 bases from J, leaving 13 bases between. CDR3 size: 14 residues. The CDR3 DNA follows: TGTGCCTGGGGCCCGGGTAAGGCTAACTATGGCTACACCTTC. Translation: CAWGPGKANYGYTF.

This chain links TRBV6-1 with TRBJ2-1; 9 nucleotides match TRBD2. Looked up from germline, CDR1 is MNHNS and CDR2 is SASEGT. The CDR3 spans 15 residues. Trimming took 2 bases from V and 7 from J; bases not matched to a gene: 6. The CDR3 reads CASSESIAGVNEQFF. As DNA, the CDR3 is TGTGCCAGCAGTGAATCGATAGCGGGAGTAAATGAGCAGTTCTTC.

This clone qualifies as medium-sized. V and J are TRBV11-3 and TRBJ1-1; no clear D. The germline V gene has CDR1 SGHNT and CDR2 YENEEA. Between the trimmed V and J ends, which lost 6 bases and 5 bases, there was a span of 16 bases. This CDR3 region has 14 residues. The CDR3 sequence: CASRTPGVETEAFF. DNA for the CDR3: TGTGCCAGCAGGACCCCCGGGGTGGAAACTGAAGCTTTCTTT. Using reference TRBV11-3 and TRBJ1-1 for the parts outside the CDR3, the full variable domain is EAGVVQSPRYKIIEKKQPVAFWCNPISGHNTLYWYLQNLGQGPELLIRYENEEAVDDSQLPKDRFSAERLKGVDSTLKIQPAELGDSAVYLCASRTPGVETEAFFGQGTRLTVV.

This chain uses TRBV3-1 (or the pseudogene TRBV3-2) with TRBJ1-3; D gene ambiguous. V dropped 1 base and J dropped 3 bases, with 7 bases sitting between them. This CDR3 is built from 14 residues. Germline CDR1 reads LGHDT; CDR2 reads YNNKEL (reference sequence). The CDR3: CASSQAPDGNTIYF. For the CDR3, the DNA is TGTGCCAGCAGCCAAGCCCCAGATGGAAACACCATATATTTT.

The chain carries TRBV5-4 and TRBJ2-1, with TRBD1 matching 8 bases. CDR3 length equals 16 residues. J lost 8 bases, V lost 4 bases, and 14 bases had no gene match. CDR1 and CDR2 from the germline V gene are SGHNT and YYREEE (reference sequence). The CDR3 DNA reads TGTGCCAGCAGCACTCCGCTGACAGGGGTGAACGATGAGCAGTTCTTC. Translation: CASSTPLTGVNDEQFF.

The sample holds one count of this clone. The chain links TRBV29-1 to TRBJ1-2; TRBD1 aligns across 7 bases. Germline assignment: CDR1 SQVTM and CDR2 ANQGSEA. V was pared by 7 bases and J by 2 bases, with 19 bases of the junction left unmatched. CDR3 size: 17 residues. CDR3 DNA sequence: TGCAGCGGTAGAGGACAGGCCGAGAAGGGGGACAACTATGGCTACACCTTC. Amino acid sequence: CSGRGQAEKGDNYGYTF.

This clone was recorded once. The rearrangement uses TRBV7-9 and TRBJ2-2; a weak D match, TRBD1 (6 bases). This CDR3 has 14 amino acids. V lost 5 bases, J lost 9 bases, and 16 bases lay in between. The germline CDR1 and CDR2 sequences are SEHNR and FQNEAQ (reference sequence). The CDR3 region is CASSPPTGARELFF. The CDR3, as DNA: TGTGCCAGCAGCCCTCCGACAGGTGCGCGGGAGCTGTTTTTT. The variable domain in full, completed from reference TRBV7-9 and TRBJ2-2, reads DTGVSQNPRHKITKRGQNVTFRCDPISEHNRLYWYRQTLGQGPEFLTYFQNEAQLEKSRLLSDRFSAERPKGSFSTLEIQRTEQGDSAMYLCASSPPTGARELFFGEGSRLTVL.

This clone was found once. The rearrangement uses TRBV7-9 and TRBJ2-4, with a possible D match to TRBD1 (5 bases). The germline V gene encodes CDR1 SEHNR and CDR2 FQNEAQ (reference sequence). The CDR3 contains 15 residues. Trimming took off 5 bases at V and 4 bases at J, with 15 bases between the two ends. CDR3 DNA: TGTGCCAGCAGCCCTGCCGCGGCAGGGAAAAACATTCAGTACTTC. It is translated as CASSPAAAGKNIQYF.

The chain couples TRBV5-4 to TRBJ2-7; D possibly corresponds to TRBD1 (5 bases). The germline gives CDR1 SGHNT, CDR2 YYREEE (reference sequence). Trimming shortened V by 4 bases and J by 0 bases, and 14 bases separated the two germline ends. The CDR3 spans 15 residues. The DNA for the CDR3 is TGTGCCAGCAGCCGCCGGCAGGGAAGCTCCTACGAGCAGTACGTC. Protein: CASSRRQGSSYEQYV.

The gene calls are TRBV28 and TRBJ2-1; 9 bases align to TRBD1. V was pared by 4 bases and J by 6 bases, with 10 bases of the junction left unmatched. This CDR3 is built from 16 residues. From germline, CDR1 is MDHEN and CDR2 SYDVKM. In DNA form, the CDR3 reads TGTGCCAGCAGTTGGCCGAGGGACAGGGACGCCAATGAGCAGTTCTTC. As protein: CASSWPRDRDANEQFF.

This sequence joins TRBV7-8 and TRBJ1-6; no reliable D call. The CDR3 contains 15 residues. Between the trimmed V and J ends, which lost 1 base and 10 bases, there was a span of 14 bases. The V gene's germline CDR1 is SGHVS and CDR2 FQNEAQ. The chain's CDR3 is CASSLGMSTRSPLHF. As DNA, the CDR3 is TGTGCCAGCAGCTTAGGCATGTCCACCAGATCACCCCTCCACTTT.

V gene TRBV3-1 (or the pseudogene TRBV3-2) combines with J gene TRBJ1-6; D remains ambiguous. Germline CDR1 reads LGHDT; CDR2 reads YNNKEL (reference sequence). The CDR3 loop spans 17 amino acids. Trimming took off 0 bases at V and 6 bases at J, with 15 bases between the two ends. CDR3 sequence reads: CASSQETPRLLNSPLHF. Written as DNA, the CDR3 is TGTGCCAGCAGCCAAGAAACACCCCGACTACTTAATTCACCCCTCCACTTT.

This rearrangement joins TRBV6-4 to TRBJ2-1; 9 nucleotides align to TRBD2. The CDR3 loop spans 18 amino acids. With V trimmed by 8 bases and J by 15 bases, 29 bases remained unmatched. Germline V CDR1 and CDR2: MRHNA, SNTAGT. As DNA, the CDR3 is TGTGCCAGCGGCACCGGGACTAGCTCCGGTGGGATGAGCAGCCAGAGGTTCTTC. This translates into CASGTGTSSGGMSSQRFF.

Here the CDR3 DNA reads TGTGCCACCAGCAGATATACAGGGGGGGCTAATGAAAAACTGTTTTTT. It specifies CATSRYTGGANEKLFF. V usage is TRBV15 and J usage is TRBJ1-4; 8 bases line up with TRBD1. The CDR3 covers 16 residues. The V and J ends lost 2 bases and 3 bases, in that order; junction bases with no gene match: 5. CDR1 is LNHNV, CDR2 YYDKDF, per germline (reference sequence).

Here the CDR3 reads CASSLGVAGNNEQFF. The DNA for the CDR3 is TGTGCCAGCAGCTTAGGGGTAGCGGGGAACAATGAGCAGTTCTTC. The rearrangement links TRBV11-3 to TRBJ2-1, with 8 bases that match TRBD2. Per germline, CDR1 SGHNT and CDR2 YENEEA. V was pared by 1 base and J by 5 bases, with 4 bases of the junction left unmatched. The length of the CDR3 is 15 residues. Full variable domain (rest looked up from reference TRBV11-3 and TRBJ2-1): EAGVVQSPRYKIIEKKQPVAFWCNPISGHNTLYWYLQNLGQGPELLIRYENEEAVDDSQLPKDRFSAERLKGVDSTLKIQPAELGDSAVYLCASSLGVAGNNEQFFGPGTRLTVL.

This sequence joins TRBV2 and TRBJ2-7, with D possibly being TRBD2 (6 bases). The CDR3 extends over 13 amino acids. Germline CDR1 SNHLY, CDR2 FYNNEI. Trimming took 4 bases from V and 0 from J, leaving 7 bases between them. The DNA of the CDR3 is TGTGCCAGCAGTGGCGGGACCTCCTACGAGCAGTACTTC. Translation: CASSGGTSYEQYF.

The chain joins TRBV10-2 to TRBJ1-6, with 8 positions matching TRBD1. Germline values: CDR1 WSHSY, CDR2 SAAADI. V gave up 11 bases and J gave up 8 bases; unmatched junction bases: 11. This CDR3 contains 14 residues. CDR3 coding DNA: TGCGCCGGGGCTGAGGACAGGGAACATTCACCCCTCCACTTT. Translation gives CAGAEDREHSPLHF.

This clone came up once. The CDR3, as DNA: TGTGCCAGCAGCCCGGGTGCGGGGAACTTGCATCAGCCCCAGCATTTT. It yields the protein CASSPGAGNLHQPQHF. The rearrangement uses TRBV5-6 and TRBJ1-5; D ambiguous. The CDR3 has 16 residues. The germline V and J ends were trimmed by 4 bases and 5 bases, with 19 bases remaining between them. Germline CDR1 is SGHDT and CDR2 is YYEEEE.

The chain couples TRBV6-5 to TRBJ2-3; D is possibly TRBD1 (5 bases). V was cut by 6 bases and J by 4 bases, with 8 bases left in between. Germline CDR1 is MNHEY and CDR2 is SVGAGI. The CDR3 loop spans 12 amino acids. DNA of the CDR3: TGTGCCAGCAGAAAAGGGGCAGATACGCAGTATTTT. Its protein is CASRKGADTQYF.